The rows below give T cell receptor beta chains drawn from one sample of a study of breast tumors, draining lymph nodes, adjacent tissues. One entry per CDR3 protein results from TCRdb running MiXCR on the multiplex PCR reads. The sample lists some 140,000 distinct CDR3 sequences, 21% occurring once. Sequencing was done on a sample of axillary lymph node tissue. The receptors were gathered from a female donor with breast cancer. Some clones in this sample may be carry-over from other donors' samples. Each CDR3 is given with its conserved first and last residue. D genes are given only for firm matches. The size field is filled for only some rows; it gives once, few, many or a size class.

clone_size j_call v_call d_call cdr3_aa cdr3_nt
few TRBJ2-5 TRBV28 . CASKDRRSSGGTQYF TGTGCCAGCAAGGACAGACGATCCTCGGGGGGGACCCAGTACTTC
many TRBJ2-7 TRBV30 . CAWSPQGKLGYEQYF TGTGCCTGGAGTCCTCAGGGGAAGCTGGGCTACGAGCAGTACTTC
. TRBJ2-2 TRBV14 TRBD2 CASSQRREIRTGELFF TGTGCCAGCAGCCAAAGGCGGGAGATTCGTACCGGGGAGCTGTTTTTT
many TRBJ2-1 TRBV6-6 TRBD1 CASSYGGQYNEQFF TGTGCCAGCAGTTACGGGGGACAGTACAATGAGCAGTTCTTC
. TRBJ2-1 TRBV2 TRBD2 CASRGTSSLHYSEQFF TGTGCCAGCAGGGGGACTAGCAGCCTACACTACAGTGAGCAGTTCTTC
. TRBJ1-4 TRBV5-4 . CASSRFGLNEKLFF TGTGCCAGCAGCCGGTTTGGGCTTAATGAGAAACTGTTTTTT
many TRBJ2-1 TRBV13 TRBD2 CASSSELAGEYNEQFF TGTGCCAGCAGCTCGGAACTAGCGGGAGAATACAATGAGCAGTTCTTC
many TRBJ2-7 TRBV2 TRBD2 CAHIGAGSYEQYF TGTGCACATATAGGAGCGGGATCCTACGAGCAGTACTTC
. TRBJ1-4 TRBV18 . CASSPPSEREKLFF TGTGCCAGCTCACCACCGTCCGAGCGTGAAAAACTGTTTTTT
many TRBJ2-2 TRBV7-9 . CASSFTGPNTGELFF TGTGCCAGCAGTTTCACAGGGCCGAACACCGGGGAGCTGTTTTTT
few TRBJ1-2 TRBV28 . CASSPLLRGYTF TGTGCCAGCAGCCCCCTTTTGAGGGGCTACACCTTC
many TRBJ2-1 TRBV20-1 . CSAGRGYWNEQFF TGCAGTGCTGGTCGGGGGTATTGGAATGAGCAGTTCTTC
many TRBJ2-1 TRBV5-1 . CASSLEGRAYNEQFF TGCGCCAGCAGCTTGGAAGGGCGGGCCTACAATGAGCAGTTCTTC
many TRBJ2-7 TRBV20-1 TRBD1 CSAMGTGKRYEQYF TGCAGTGCCATGGGGACAGGGAAAAGGTACGAGCAGTACTTC
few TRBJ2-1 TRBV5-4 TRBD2 CASSLEGSRGTYNEQFF TGTGCCAGCAGCTTGGAAGGCTCGCGGGGGACCTACAATGAGCAGTTCTTC
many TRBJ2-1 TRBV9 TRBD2 CASSVRASGDNEQFF TGTGCCAGCAGCGTACGAGCTAGCGGGGATAATGAGCAGTTCTTC
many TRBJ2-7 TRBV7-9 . CASSPSGPAEQYF TGTGCCAGCAGCCCAAGCGGACCAGCCGAGCAGTACTTC
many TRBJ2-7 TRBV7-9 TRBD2 CASSWGVAGVVYEQYF TGTGCCAGCAGCTGGGGGGTAGCGGGAGTGGTCTACGAGCAGTACTTC
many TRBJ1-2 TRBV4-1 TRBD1 CASSQDPGGMGGYTF TGCGCCAGCAGCCAAGATCCAGGGGGCATGGGTGGCTACACCTTC
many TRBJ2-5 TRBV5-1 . CASSLTGEGETQYF TGCGCCAGCAGCCTGACAGGGGAGGGAGAGACCCAGTACTTC
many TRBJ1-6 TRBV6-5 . CASHGLDSAYNSPLHF TGTGCCAGTCACGGACTAGACAGTGCCTATAATTCACCCCTCCACTTT
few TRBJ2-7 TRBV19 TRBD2 CATDPGLAVNEQYF TGTGCCACCGACCCGGGACTAGCTGTAAACGAGCAGTACTTC
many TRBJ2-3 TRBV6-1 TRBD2 CASSQGEGHRTDTQYF TGTGCCAGCAGTCAAGGGGAGGGGCACCGCACAGATACGCAGTATTTT
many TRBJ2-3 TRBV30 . CAWSVRGDTQYF TGTGCCTGGAGTGTAAGGGGGGATACGCAGTATTTT
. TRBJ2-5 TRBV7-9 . CASSLGGSRKETQYF TGTGCCAGCAGCTTAGGTGGTAGCAGAAAAGAGACCCAGTACTTC
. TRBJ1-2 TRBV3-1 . CASSQDRRGRSPANYGYTF TGTGCCAGCAGCCAAGATCGTAGGGGCAGATCTCCGGCAAACTATGGCTACACCTTC
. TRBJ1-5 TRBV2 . CASKSQGIYQPQHF TGTGCCAGCAAATCACAGGGAATATATCAGCCCCAGCATTTT
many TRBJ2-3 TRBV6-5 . CATRTSASTDTQYF TGTGCCACACGGACCTCGGCGTCCACAGATACGCAGTATTTT
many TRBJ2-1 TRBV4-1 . CASSRGERGEQFF TGCGCCAGCAGCCGCGGCGAAAGGGGAGAGCAGTTCTTC